The clone carrying this T cell receptor (beta chain) has at least ten counts. This entry is derived from a study of T cells in Graves' hyperthyroidism and ophthalmopathy. TCR beta CDR3 regions were amplified from RNA transcripts. Carried out on the TCR CDR3, a first-round RT-PCR used the HTBI primer set. TCRdb analysed the multiplex PCR reads with MiXCR anew, one entry per CDR3 protein. The sample gives 450,000 to 700,000 distinct CDR3 sequences, approximately 44% of which show up once; under 20% is in the top ten. The CDR3 contains 13 residues. Germline V gene lookup returns CDR1 MNHNS and CDR2 SASEGT. Trimming left V 7 bases short and J 0 bases short, with 7 bases between.

The chain uses TRBV6-1 and TRBJ1-5, with D uncertain. This clonotype was sampled from an adult woman with Graves' disease, either hyperthyroidism or ophthalmopathy (not recorded which). Sequencing used peripheral blood or thyroid tissue (not recorded which). The DNA for the CDR3 is TGTGCCAGCAAGGAAGATAGCAATCAGCCCCAGCATTTT. It translates to CASKEDSNQPQHF.